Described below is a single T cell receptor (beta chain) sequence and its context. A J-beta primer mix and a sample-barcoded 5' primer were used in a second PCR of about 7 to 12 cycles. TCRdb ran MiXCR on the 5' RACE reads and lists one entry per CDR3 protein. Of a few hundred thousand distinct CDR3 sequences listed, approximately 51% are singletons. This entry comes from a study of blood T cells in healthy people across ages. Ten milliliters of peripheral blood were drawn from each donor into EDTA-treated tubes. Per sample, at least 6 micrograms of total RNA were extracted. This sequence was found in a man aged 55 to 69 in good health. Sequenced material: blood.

For the CDR3, the DNA is TGTGCCAGCAGGCGGGACAGGATCAACAATGAGCAGTTCTTC. Encoded protein: CASRRDRINNEQFF. The chain recombines TRBV11-2 with TRBJ2-1, with TRBD1 identical over 8 bases. Germline assignment: CDR1 SGHAT and CDR2 FQNNGV. The CDR3 covers 14 residues. The ends lost 6 bases at V and 5 bases at J; junction bases unmatched: 6.